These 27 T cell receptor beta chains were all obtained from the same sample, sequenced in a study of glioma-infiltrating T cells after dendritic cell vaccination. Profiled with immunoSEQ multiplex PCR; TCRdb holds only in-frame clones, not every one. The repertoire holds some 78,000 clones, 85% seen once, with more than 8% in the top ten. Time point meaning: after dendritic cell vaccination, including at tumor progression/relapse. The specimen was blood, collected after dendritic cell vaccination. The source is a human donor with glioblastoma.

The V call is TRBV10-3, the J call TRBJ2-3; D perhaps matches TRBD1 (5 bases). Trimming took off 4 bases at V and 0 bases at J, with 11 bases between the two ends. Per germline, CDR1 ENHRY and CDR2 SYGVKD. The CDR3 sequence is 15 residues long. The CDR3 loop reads CAISGKGVSTDTQYF. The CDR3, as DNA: TGTGCCATCAGTGGTAAAGGGGTTAGCACAGATACGCAGTATTTT.

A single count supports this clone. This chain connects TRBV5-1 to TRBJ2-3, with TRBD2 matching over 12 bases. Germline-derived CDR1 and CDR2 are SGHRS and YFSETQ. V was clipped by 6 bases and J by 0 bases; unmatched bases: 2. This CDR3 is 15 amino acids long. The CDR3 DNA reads TGCGCCAGCATCCTAGCGGGAGGGAGCACAGATACGCAGTATTTT. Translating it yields CASILAGGSTDTQYF. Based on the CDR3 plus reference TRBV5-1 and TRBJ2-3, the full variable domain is KAGVTQTPRYLIKTRGQQVTLSCSPISGHRSVSWYQQTPGQGLQFLFEYFSETQRNKGNFPGRFSGRQFSNSRSEMNVSTLELGDSALYLCASILAGGSTDTQYFGPGTRLTVL.

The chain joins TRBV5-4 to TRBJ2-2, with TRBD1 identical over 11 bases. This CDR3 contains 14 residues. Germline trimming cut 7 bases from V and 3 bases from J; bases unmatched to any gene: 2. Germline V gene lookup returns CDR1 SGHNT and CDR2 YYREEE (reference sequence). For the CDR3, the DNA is TGTGCCAGCGGACAGGGGGCGTACACCGGGGAGCTGTTTTTT. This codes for CASGQGAYTGELFF.

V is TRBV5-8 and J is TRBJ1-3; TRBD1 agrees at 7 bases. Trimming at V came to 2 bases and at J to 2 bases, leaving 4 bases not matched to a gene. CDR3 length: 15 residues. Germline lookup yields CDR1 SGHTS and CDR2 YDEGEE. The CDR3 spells CASSFRQGTGNTIYF. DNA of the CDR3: TGTGCCAGCAGCTTCCGACAGGGCACTGGAAACACCATATATTTT.

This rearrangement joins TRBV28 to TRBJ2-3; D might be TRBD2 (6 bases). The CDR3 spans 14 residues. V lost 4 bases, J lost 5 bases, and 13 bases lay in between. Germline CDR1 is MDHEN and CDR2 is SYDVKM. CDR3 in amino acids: CASSWGLRQDTQYF. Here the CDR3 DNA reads TGTGCCAGCAGTTGGGGACTCCGGCAAGATACGCAGTATTTT.

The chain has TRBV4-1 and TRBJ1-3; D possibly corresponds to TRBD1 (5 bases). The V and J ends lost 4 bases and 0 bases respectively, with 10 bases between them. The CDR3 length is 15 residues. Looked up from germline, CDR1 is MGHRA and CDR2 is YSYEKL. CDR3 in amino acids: CASSPGLPSGNTIYF. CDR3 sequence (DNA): TGCGCCAGCAGCCCGGGACTGCCCTCTGGAAACACCATATATTTT.

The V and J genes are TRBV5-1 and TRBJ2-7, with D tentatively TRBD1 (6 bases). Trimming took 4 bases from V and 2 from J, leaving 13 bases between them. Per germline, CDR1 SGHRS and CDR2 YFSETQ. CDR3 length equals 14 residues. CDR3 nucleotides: TGCGCCAGCAGCGAGAGCGAGGGGGCCTACGAGCAGTACTTC. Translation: CASSESEGAYEQYF.

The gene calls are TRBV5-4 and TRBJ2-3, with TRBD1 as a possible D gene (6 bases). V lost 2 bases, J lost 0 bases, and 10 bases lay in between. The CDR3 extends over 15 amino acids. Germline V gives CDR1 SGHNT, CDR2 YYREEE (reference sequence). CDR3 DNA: TGTGCCAGCAGCTTAGACAGGTCGAGCACAGATACGCAGTATTTT. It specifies CASSLDRSSTDTQYF.

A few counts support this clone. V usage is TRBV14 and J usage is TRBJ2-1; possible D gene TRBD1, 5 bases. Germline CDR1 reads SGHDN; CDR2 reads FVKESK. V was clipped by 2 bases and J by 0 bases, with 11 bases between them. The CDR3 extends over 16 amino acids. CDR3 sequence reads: CASSQPGFSSYNEQFF. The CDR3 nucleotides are TGTGCCAGCAGCCAACCAGGGTTCAGCTCCTACAATGAGCAGTTCTTC.

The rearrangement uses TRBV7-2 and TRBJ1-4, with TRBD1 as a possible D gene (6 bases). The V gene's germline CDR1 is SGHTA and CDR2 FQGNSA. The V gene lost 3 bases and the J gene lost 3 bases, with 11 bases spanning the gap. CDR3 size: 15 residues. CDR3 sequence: CASSLGGQPNEKLFF. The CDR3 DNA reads TGTGCCAGCAGCTTGGGTGGACAGCCTAATGAAAAACTGTTTTTT.

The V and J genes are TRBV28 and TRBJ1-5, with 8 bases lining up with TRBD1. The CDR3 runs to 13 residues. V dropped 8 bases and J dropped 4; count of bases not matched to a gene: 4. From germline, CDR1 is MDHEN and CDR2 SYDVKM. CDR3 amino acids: CASRQGINQPQHF. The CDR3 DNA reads TGTGCCAGCCGACAGGGGATAAATCAGCCCCAGCATTTT.

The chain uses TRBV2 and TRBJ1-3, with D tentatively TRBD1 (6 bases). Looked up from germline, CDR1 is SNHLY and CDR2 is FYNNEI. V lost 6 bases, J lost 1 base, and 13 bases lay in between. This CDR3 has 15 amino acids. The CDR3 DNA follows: TGTGCCAGCAGAGAACAGGGTTCGTCTGGAAACACCATATATTTT. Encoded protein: CASREQGSSGNTIYF.

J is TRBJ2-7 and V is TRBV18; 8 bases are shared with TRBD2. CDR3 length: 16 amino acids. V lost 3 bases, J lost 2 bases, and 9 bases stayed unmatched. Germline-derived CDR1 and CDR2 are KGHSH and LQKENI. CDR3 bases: TGTGCCAGCTCACCGGGGGCTAGCGGGTATCCCTACGAGCAGTACTTC. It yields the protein CASSPGASGYPYEQYF.

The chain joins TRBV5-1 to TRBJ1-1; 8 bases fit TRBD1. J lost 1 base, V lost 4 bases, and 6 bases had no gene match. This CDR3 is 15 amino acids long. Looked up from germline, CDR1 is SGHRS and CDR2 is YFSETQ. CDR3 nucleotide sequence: TGCGCCAGCAGCGCAGGACAGGGTTCGAACACTGAAGCTTTCTTT. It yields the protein CASSAGQGSNTEAFF.

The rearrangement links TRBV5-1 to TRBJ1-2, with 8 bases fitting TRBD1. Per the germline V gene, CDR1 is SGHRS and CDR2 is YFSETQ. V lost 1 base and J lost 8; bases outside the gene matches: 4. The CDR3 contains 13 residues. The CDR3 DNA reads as TGCGCCAGCAGCTTGCAGGGGGCGGAGGGCTACACCTTC. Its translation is CASSLQGAEGYTF.

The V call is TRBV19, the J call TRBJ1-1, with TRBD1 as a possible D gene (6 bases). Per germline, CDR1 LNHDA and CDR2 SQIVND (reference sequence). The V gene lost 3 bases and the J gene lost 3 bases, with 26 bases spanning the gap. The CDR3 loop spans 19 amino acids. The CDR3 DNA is TGTGCCAGTAGTATTCGAAGGGAGGGGGGCCAAACCGGGGACACTGAAGCTTTCTTT. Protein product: CASSIRREGGQTGDTEAFF.

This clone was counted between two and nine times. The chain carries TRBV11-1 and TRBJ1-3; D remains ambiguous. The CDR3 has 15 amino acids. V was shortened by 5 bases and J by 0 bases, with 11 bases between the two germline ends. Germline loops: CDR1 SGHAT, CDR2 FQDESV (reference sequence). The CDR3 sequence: CASSPNLSSGNTIYF. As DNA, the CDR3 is TGTGCCAGCAGCCCGAATCTAAGCTCTGGAAACACCATATATTTT.

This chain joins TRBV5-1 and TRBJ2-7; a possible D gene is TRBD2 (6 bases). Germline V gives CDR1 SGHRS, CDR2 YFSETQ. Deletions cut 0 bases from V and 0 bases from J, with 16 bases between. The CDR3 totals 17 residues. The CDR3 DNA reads TGCGCCAGCAGCTTGGAAGGGCTAGCGTTCAGCTCCTACGAGCAGTACTTC. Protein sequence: CASSLEGLAFSSYEQYF.

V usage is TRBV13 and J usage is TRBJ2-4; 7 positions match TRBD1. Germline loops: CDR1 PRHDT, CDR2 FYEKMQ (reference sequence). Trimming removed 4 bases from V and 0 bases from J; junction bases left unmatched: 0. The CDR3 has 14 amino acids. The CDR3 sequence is CASSYRGAKNIQYF. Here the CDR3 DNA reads TGTGCCAGCAGCTACAGGGGAGCCAAAAACATTCAGTACTTC. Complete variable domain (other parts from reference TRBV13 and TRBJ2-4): AAGVIQSPRHLIKEKRETATLKCYPIPRHDTVYWYQQGPGQDPQFLISFYEKMQSDKGSIPDRFSAQQFSDYHSELNMSSLELGDSALYFCASSYRGAKNIQYFGAGTRLSVL.

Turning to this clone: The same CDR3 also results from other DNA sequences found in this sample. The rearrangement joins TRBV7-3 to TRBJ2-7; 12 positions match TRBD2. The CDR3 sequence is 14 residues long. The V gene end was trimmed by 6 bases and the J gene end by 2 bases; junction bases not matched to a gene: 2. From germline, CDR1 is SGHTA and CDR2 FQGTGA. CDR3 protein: CASSLAGGTYEQYF. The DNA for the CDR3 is TGTGCCAGCAGTCTAGCGGGAGGGACCTACGAGCAGTACTTC.

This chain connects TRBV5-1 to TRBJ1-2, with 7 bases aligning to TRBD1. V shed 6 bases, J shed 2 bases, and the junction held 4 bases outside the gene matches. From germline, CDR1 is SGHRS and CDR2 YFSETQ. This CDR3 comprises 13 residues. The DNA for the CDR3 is TGCGCCAGCAACCCGGGACAGAACTATGGCTACACCTTC. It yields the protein CASNPGQNYGYTF.

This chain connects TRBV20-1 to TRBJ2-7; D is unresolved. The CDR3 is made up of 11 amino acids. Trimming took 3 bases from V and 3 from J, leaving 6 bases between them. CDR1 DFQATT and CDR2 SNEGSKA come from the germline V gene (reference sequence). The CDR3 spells CSASTVYEQYF. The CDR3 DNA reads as TGCAGTGCTAGTACTGTCTACGAGCAGTACTTC.

This CDR3 reads CASSLGRSGGLTDTQYF. CDR3 in DNA: TGCGCCAGCAGCTTGGGGCGTAGCGGGGGCCTCACAGATACGCAGTATTTT. The chain has TRBV5-1 and TRBJ2-3; the match to TRBD2 covers 9 bases. This CDR3 contains 17 residues. From germline, CDR1 is SGHRS and CDR2 YFSETQ. Losses at the gene ends were 0 bases for V and 2 bases for J; bases not matched to a gene: 7. Together with reference TRBV5-1 and TRBJ2-3, the CDR3 gives the full variable domain: KAGVTQTPRYLIKTRGQQVTLSCSPISGHRSVSWYQQTPGQGLQFLFEYFSETQRNKGNFPGRFSGRQFSNSRSEMNVSTLELGDSALYLCASSLGRSGGLTDTQYFGPGTRLTVL.

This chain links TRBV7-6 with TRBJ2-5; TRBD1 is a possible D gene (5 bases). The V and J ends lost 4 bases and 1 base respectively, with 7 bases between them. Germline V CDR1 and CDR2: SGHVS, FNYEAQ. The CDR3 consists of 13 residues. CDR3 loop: CASSSGPQETQYF. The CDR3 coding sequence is TGTGCCAGCAGCTCAGGGCCCCAAGAGACCCAGTACTTC.

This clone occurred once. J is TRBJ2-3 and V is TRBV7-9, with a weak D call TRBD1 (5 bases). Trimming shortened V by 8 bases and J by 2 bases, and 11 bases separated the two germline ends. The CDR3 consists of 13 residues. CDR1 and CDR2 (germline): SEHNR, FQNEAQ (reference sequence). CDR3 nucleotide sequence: TGTGCCAGCGGCTGGGGCGCCACAGATACGCAGTATTTT. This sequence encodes CASGWGATDTQYF.

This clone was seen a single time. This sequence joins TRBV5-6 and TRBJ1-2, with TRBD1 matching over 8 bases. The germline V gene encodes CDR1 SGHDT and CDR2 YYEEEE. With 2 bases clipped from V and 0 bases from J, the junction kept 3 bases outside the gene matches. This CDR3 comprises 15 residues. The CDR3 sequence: CASSLPGGTNYGYTF. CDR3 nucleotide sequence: TGTGCCAGCAGCTTACCAGGGGGCACTAACTATGGCTACACCTTC.

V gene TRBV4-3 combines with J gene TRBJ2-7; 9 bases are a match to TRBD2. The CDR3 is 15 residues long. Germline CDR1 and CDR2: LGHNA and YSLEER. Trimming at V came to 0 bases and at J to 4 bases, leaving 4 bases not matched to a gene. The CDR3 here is CASSQEGSGGYEQYF. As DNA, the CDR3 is TGCGCCAGCAGCCAAGAAGGTAGCGGGGGATACGAGCAGTACTTC.